What follows are 30 T cell receptor beta chains derived from one specimen sequenced in a study of blood T cell repertoires in COVID-19. The assay was immunoSEQ multiplex PCR, and TCRdb's table has in-frame clones only and misses some. The data show over 300,000 clones, about 89% seen once. The source material was peripheral blood. The receptor source for this set is a man aged 40-55 years with acute or convalescent COVID-19.

The rearrangement links TRBV5-8 to TRBJ1-4; 7 nucleotides line up with TRBD1. V lost 4 bases to trimming and J lost 6 bases; unmatched junction nucleotides: 18. CDR1 and CDR2 from the germline V gene are SGHTS and YDEGEE. The CDR3 totals 18 residues. For the CDR3, the DNA is TGTGCCAGCAGCCACACTGTGAGAAACAGGGGAGGATATGAAAAACTGTTTTTT. This sequence encodes CASSHTVRNRGGYEKLFF.

V usage is TRBV27 and J usage is TRBJ2-2, with a weak D call TRBD1 (6 bases). Germline V lookup: CDR1 MNHEY, CDR2 SMNVEV (reference sequence). There are 16 residues in the CDR3. The germline V and J ends were trimmed by 5 bases and 0 bases, with 13 bases remaining between them. CDR3 sequence reads: CASSPREGANTGELFF. CDR3 in DNA: TGTGCCAGCAGTCCGCGTGAGGGGGCGAACACCGGGGAGCTGTTTTTT.

This chain connects TRBV24-1 to TRBJ1-1; D might be TRBD1 (5 bases). The CDR3 contains 13 residues. CDR1 KGHDR and CDR2 SFDVKD come from the germline V gene. Trimming cost V 4 bases and J 7 bases, with 12 bases left between them. This CDR3 is CATSDRGGGEAFF. In DNA, the CDR3 is TGTGCCACCAGTGACCGGGGGGGAGGTGAAGCTTTCTTT.

The chain has TRBV4-2 and TRBJ2-2; D is undetermined. The CDR3 covers 15 residues. Germline V gene sequence: CDR1 LGHNA, CDR2 YNFKEQ. V was cut by 5 bases and J by 4 bases, with 14 bases left in between. CDR3 sequence reads: CASSRDPRSTGELFF. The CDR3 DNA sequence: TGTGCCAGCAGCAGAGACCCGCGGAGCACCGGGGAGCTGTTTTTT.

The chain uses TRBV5-4 and TRBJ1-6, with TRBD1 matching 7 bases. In germline, CDR1 is SGHNT, CDR2 YYREEE (reference sequence). The CDR3 extends over 19 amino acids. Trimming cost V 4 bases and J 0 bases; bases outside gene matches: 13. The CDR3 is CASSRRWTGLSSYNSPLHF. The CDR3 DNA reads as TGTGCCAGCAGCCGACGCTGGACAGGACTAAGCTCCTATAATTCACCCCTCCACTTT.

V is TRBV10-1 and J is TRBJ1-3; D unresolved. Trimming removed 3 bases from V and 1 base from J, with 7 bases in between. Per the germline V gene, CDR1 is WNHNN and CDR2 is SYGVQD (reference sequence). CDR3 length equals 14 residues. CDR3 DNA sequence: TGCGCCAGCAGTGACAGTTCTTCTGGAAACACCATATATTTT. As protein: CASSDSSSGNTIYF.

The table lists this clone with a count of one. The chain joins TRBV11-2 to TRBJ2-5; D is perhaps TRBD2 (6 bases). Germline lookup yields CDR1 SGHAT and CDR2 FQNNGV. Trimming removed 1 base from V and 5 bases from J, with 17 bases in between. This CDR3 has 16 amino acids. DNA for the CDR3: TGTGCCAGCAGCTTAGGGGCCGTGACTAGTTCGGAGACCCAGTACTTC. This sequence encodes CASSLGAVTSSETQYF.

J is TRBJ2-7 and V is TRBV12-3 or TRBV12-4; 7 positions match TRBD2. Trimming took 6 bases from V and 5 from J; bases not matched to a gene: 4. This CDR3 region has 12 residues. The CDR3 loop is CASRQSGDEQYF. Written as DNA, the CDR3 is TGTGCCAGCAGACAAAGCGGGGACGAGCAGTACTTC.

The rearrangement links TRBV4-3 to TRBJ2-7; no reliable D call. Germline loops: CDR1 LGHNA, CDR2 YSLEER. The CDR3 extends over 15 amino acids. Deletions cut 0 bases from V and 3 bases from J, with 12 bases between. The CDR3 spells CASSQDLGSGYEQYF. In DNA form, the CDR3 reads TGCGCCAGCAGCCAAGATTTGGGCTCAGGCTACGAGCAGTACTTC.

This chain uses TRBV11-2 with TRBJ2-7; D is ambiguous. CDR1 and CDR2 (germline): SGHAT, FQNNGV. The CDR3 loop spans 13 amino acids. V lost 3 bases and J lost 6, with 12 bases in between. DNA of the CDR3: TGTGCCAGCAGCTTTTTGTCTAGGCTCGAGCAGTACTTC. Translating gives CASSFLSRLEQYF.

The V gene is TRBV5-1, the J gene TRBJ2-1; D is possibly TRBD2 (5 bases). The germline gives CDR1 SGHRS, CDR2 YFSETQ. This CDR3 has 14 amino acids. Deletions cut 6 bases from V and 0 bases from J, with 10 bases between. The CDR3 spells CASNLALSYNEQFF. The DNA of the CDR3 is TGCGCCAGCAACCTAGCTCTCTCCTACAATGAGCAGTTCTTC.

The chain links TRBV6-2 or TRBV6-3 to TRBJ1-6, with 8 bases identical to TRBD1. The V gene's germline CDR1 is MNHEY and CDR2 SVGEGT. The CDR3 has 14 amino acids. With V trimmed by 6 bases and J by 10 bases, 8 bases remained unmatched. CDR3 residues: CASSATGVASPLHF. In DNA, the CDR3 is TGTGCCAGCAGCGCGACAGGGGTCGCATCACCCCTCCACTTT.

The V call is TRBV7-9, the J call TRBJ1-1; 7 bases map to TRBD1. Germline V lookup: CDR1 SEHNR, CDR2 FQNEAQ (reference sequence). V trimming: 8 bases; J trimming: 4 bases; junction bases outside the gene matches: 4. CDR3 length equals 12 residues. For the CDR3, the DNA is TGTGCCAGCGCAGGGGGGCGCACTGAAGCTTTCTTT. Protein: CASAGGRTEAFF. The entire variable domain, with the rest obtained from reference TRBV7-9 and TRBJ1-1, is as follows: DTGVSQNPRHKITKRGQNVTFRCDPISEHNRLYWYRQTLGQGPEFLTYFQNEAQLEKSRLLSDRFSAERPKGSFSTLEIQRTEQGDSAMYLCASAGGRTEAFFGQGTRLTVV.

The chain combines TRBV3-1 (or the pseudogene TRBV3-2) with TRBJ2-6; D not certain. The germline V gene encodes CDR1 LGHDT and CDR2 YNNKEL (reference sequence). The V end was cut by 0 bases, the J end by 1 base, with 4 bases between. This CDR3 contains 15 residues. The CDR3 spells CASSQDISGANVLTF. The DNA for the CDR3 is TGTGCCAGCAGCCAAGATATATCTGGGGCCAACGTCCTGACTTTC.

The chain uses TRBV2 and TRBJ1-4; D not certain. This CDR3 is built from 17 residues. V dropped 3 bases and J dropped 3 bases, with 17 bases sitting between them. Germline loops: CDR1 SNHLY, CDR2 FYNNEI. CDR3 sequence: CASSEVDGLSANEKLFF. CDR3 coding DNA: TGTGCCAGCAGTGAGGTGGACGGACTATCGGCTAATGAAAAACTGTTTTTT. Using reference TRBV2 and TRBJ1-4 for the parts outside the CDR3, the full variable domain is EPEVTQTPSHQVTQMGQEVILRCVPISNHLYFYWYRQILGQKVEFLVSFYNNEISEKSEIFDDQFSVERPDGSNFTLKIRSTKLEDSAMYFCASSEVDGLSANEKLFFGSGTQLSVL.

The chain combines TRBV7-9 with TRBJ2-7; D is perhaps TRBD2 (5 bases). CDR1 is SEHNR and CDR2 is FQNEAQ in the germline V gene (reference sequence). This CDR3 is 15 amino acids long. Between the trimmed V and J ends, which lost 0 bases and 5 bases, there was a span of 14 bases. The CDR3 sequence: CASSLAPRPSHEQYF. CDR3 DNA: TGTGCCAGCAGCTTAGCCCCCCGTCCTAGCCACGAGCAGTACTTC.

This sequence joins TRBV19 and TRBJ1-2; TRBD1 might be the D (5 bases). The CDR3 is 14 residues long. Germline CDR1 reads LNHDA; CDR2 reads SQIVND (reference sequence). Trimming took 10 bases from V and 2 from J, leaving 17 bases between them. The CDR3 region is CATYSWGSNYGYTF. The CDR3 nucleotides read TGTGCCACCTATTCCTGGGGCAGCAACTATGGCTACACCTTC.

The chain carries TRBV5-6 and TRBJ2-1; 10 positions match TRBD2. The CDR3 has 17 residues. J gave up 8 bases and V 0 bases, and 11 bases lay outside the gene matches. Germline V gives CDR1 SGHDT, CDR2 YYEEEE. CDR3 protein: CASSLDWASGSTHEQFF. The CDR3 nucleotides are TGTGCCAGCAGCTTGGATTGGGCTAGCGGGAGTACACATGAGCAGTTCTTC.

The chain couples TRBV7-9 to TRBJ1-1; TRBD1 is a possible D gene (5 bases). V lost 6 bases and J lost 5, with 19 bases in between. Germline V gives CDR1 SEHNR, CDR2 FQNEAQ (reference sequence). The CDR3 runs 15 residues. The CDR3 DNA reads TGTGCCAGCAGAGCTGGCGTCCAGGGTGATACTGAAGCTTTCTTT. The encoded protein is CASRAGVQGDTEAFF.

V is TRBV19 and J is TRBJ2-5; perhaps TRBD2 as D (5 bases). Germline assignment: CDR1 LNHDA and CDR2 SQIVND (reference sequence). This CDR3 contains 15 residues. The ends were cut back, 3 bases at V and 7 bases at J, with 18 bases in the middle. Here the CDR3 reads CASSMGSKGRGTQYF. CDR3 nucleotide sequence: TGTGCCAGTAGTATGGGGTCAAAGGGTCGGGGGACCCAGTACTTC.

This clone was observed a few times. The chain recombines TRBV5-1 with TRBJ2-2; D possibly corresponds to TRBD1 (6 bases). V lost 4 bases and J lost 7, with 17 bases in between. This CDR3 is 15 amino acids long. Germline assignment: CDR1 SGHRS and CDR2 YFSETQ. CDR3 residues: CASSPRTAPGGELFF. The DNA for the CDR3 is TGCGCCAGCAGCCCAAGGACAGCCCCGGGCGGGGAGCTGTTTTTT.

This clone was seen a few times. This chain uses TRBV5-5 with TRBJ1-2; possible D gene TRBD1, 6 bases. Germline loops: CDR1 SGHKS, CDR2 YYEKEE (reference sequence). V gave up 4 bases and J gave up 4 bases, with 14 bases separating them. The CDR3 sequence is 14 residues long. DNA of the CDR3: TGTGCCAGCAGCCCGTCAGGGGTCAGCTATGGCTACACCTTC. This sequence encodes CASSPSGVSYGYTF.

The genes are TRBV10-3 and TRBJ2-7; 7 positions match TRBD1. Germline-derived CDR1 and CDR2 are ENHRY and SYGVKD. Germline trimming cut 0 bases from V and 6 bases from J; bases unmatched to any gene: 5. This CDR3 contains 14 residues. CDR3 in amino acids: CAISESDRAGEQYF. CDR3 DNA: TGTGCCATCAGTGAGTCAGACAGGGCCGGCGAGCAGTACTTC.

This chain links TRBV28 with TRBJ1-3; the D gene is possibly TRBD1 (6 bases). Germline V gene lookup returns CDR1 MDHEN and CDR2 SYDVKM. Trimming took 2 bases from V and 0 from J, leaving 14 bases between them. The CDR3 spans 17 residues. CDR3 protein: CASSLSPWTASGNTIYF. The CDR3 nucleotides are TGTGCCAGCAGTTTAAGTCCCTGGACAGCCTCTGGAAACACCATATATTTT. The whole variable domain, filled in from reference TRBV28 and TRBJ1-3, reads DVKVTQSSRYLVKRTGEKVFLECVQDMDHENMFWYRQDPGLGLRLIYFSYDVKMKEKGDIPEGYSVSREKKERFSLILESASTNQTSMYLCASSLSPWTASGNTIYFGEGSWLTVV.

This sequence joins TRBV6-4 and TRBJ1-1, with 7 bases identical to TRBD1. After removal of 7 bases from V and 0 bases from J, the junction contained 8 bases not matched to a gene. The CDR3 is 15 amino acids. The germline CDR1 and CDR2 sequences are MRHNA and SNTAGT. In nucleotides, the CDR3 is TGTGCCAGCAATAAACCCGGGACAGTGAACACTGAAGCTTTCTTT. It translates to CASNKPGTVNTEAFF.

This clone was observed a few times. The genes are TRBV3-1 (or the pseudogene TRBV3-2) and TRBJ1-6; possibly TRBD1 for D (5 bases). The CDR3 covers 16 residues. Per the germline V gene, CDR1 is LGHDT and CDR2 is YNNKEL (reference sequence). Trimming took 1 base from V and 6 from J, leaving 13 bases between them. The DNA of the CDR3 is TGTGCCAGCAGCCAAGGAGCCGGGGGAAGTAATTCACCCCTCCACTTT. As protein: CASSQGAGGSNSPLHF.

The rearrangement links TRBV28 to TRBJ2-7; 9 bases line up with TRBD1. Germline V gene sequence: CDR1 MDHEN, CDR2 SYDVKM. The CDR3 spans 15 residues. V shed 5 bases and J 2 bases; nucleotides not matched to a gene: 7. The CDR3 nucleotides read TGTGCCAGCAGTGAACCGGGACAGGGACCCTACGAGCAGTACTTC. Its protein product is CASSEPGQGPYEQYF.

V usage is TRBV11-3 and J usage is TRBJ2-2; no clear D gene. The CDR3 consists of 15 residues. V lost 1 base and J lost 1, with 7 bases in between. Germline V gene lookup returns CDR1 SGHNT and CDR2 YENEEA. The chain's CDR3 is CASSLGLKNTGELFF. The CDR3 bases are TGTGCCAGCAGCTTAGGGCTCAAGAACACCGGGGAGCTGTTTTTT. Together with reference TRBV11-3 and TRBJ2-2, the CDR3 gives the full variable domain: EAGVVQSPRYKIIEKKQPVAFWCNPISGHNTLYWYLQNLGQGPELLIRYENEEAVDDSQLPKDRFSAERLKGVDSTLKIQPAELGDSAVYLCASSLGLKNTGELFFGEGSRLTVL.

The chain recombines TRBV6-6 with TRBJ1-2; tentative D call: TRBD1 (5 bases). Germline CDR1 MNHNY, CDR2 SVGAGI (reference sequence). The V gene lost 5 bases and the J gene lost 7 bases, with 17 bases spanning the gap. The CDR3 has 14 amino acids. The CDR3 sequence: CASSRRVGGGGYTF. The CDR3 DNA follows: TGTGCCAGCAGTCGCCGTGTGGGGGGAGGTGGCTACACCTTC.

The chain couples TRBV19 to TRBJ1-2; tentative D call: TRBD1 (6 bases). The germline CDR1 and CDR2 sequences are LNHDA and SQIVND (reference sequence). The V gene lost 0 bases and the J gene lost 4 bases, with 12 bases spanning the gap. This CDR3 contains 15 residues. CDR3 loop: CASSIEGHDFYGYTF. The DNA of the CDR3 is TGTGCCAGTAGTATAGAGGGACACGACTTCTATGGCTACACCTTC.